This T cell receptor (beta chain) was found in a study of cytomegalovirus exposure and HLA in healthy donors. Study background: Within an early data release were roughly 83 million unique TCRs drawn from HLA-typed donors. Out of 398 genotyped donors, roughly 80% belonged to the Caucasian-associated ancestry cluster.

Although they were nominally healthy when sampled, donors likely had unrecorded immune exposures. The PCR made use of 60 Vbeta and 13 Jbeta primers. The repertoire was sequenced with immunoSEQ multiplex PCR; TCRdb's copy has only in-frame clones and lacks some. The sample carries under 150,000 clones, about 10% recorded once. Whole-study findings and limits: Most observed TCR sequences were rare, whereas some public TCRs were detected in many donors.

This clone was observed a handful of times. Its antigen is unidentified. In germline, CDR1 is SEHNR, CDR2 FQNEAQ (reference sequence). V was clipped by 6 bases and J by 7 bases, with 16 bases between them. The CDR3 is made up of 13 amino acids. The chain links TRBV7-9 to TRBJ2-7; possible D gene TRBD2, 6 bases. The sequence was obtained from a man under 40 in good health and CMV-seronegative. The sample was PBMCs. This chain's CDR3 is CASSLRGMGEQYF. For the CDR3, the DNA is TGTGCCAGCAGTCTACGGGGGATGGGGGAGCAGTACTTC.